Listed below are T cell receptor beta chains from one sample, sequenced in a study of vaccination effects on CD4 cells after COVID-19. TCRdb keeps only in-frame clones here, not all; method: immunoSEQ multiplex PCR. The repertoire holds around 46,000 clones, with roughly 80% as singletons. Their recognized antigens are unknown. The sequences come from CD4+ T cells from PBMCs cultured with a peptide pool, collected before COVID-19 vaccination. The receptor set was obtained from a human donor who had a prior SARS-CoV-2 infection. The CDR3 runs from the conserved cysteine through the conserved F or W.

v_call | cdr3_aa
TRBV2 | CASSESNTGELFF
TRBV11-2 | CASSPRLRTGGREKCTF
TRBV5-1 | CASKLGQETQYF
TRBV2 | CASSVYGPETQYF
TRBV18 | CASSPQGTAQETQYF
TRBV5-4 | CASSFHSGELFF
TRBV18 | CASSPTGAGDRETQYF
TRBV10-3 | CAISRQGSSGANVLTF
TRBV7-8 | CASSLVGGGNQPQHF
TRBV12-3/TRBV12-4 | CASSSRLRATAFF
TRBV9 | CASRPLTGVTTDTQYF
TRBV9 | CASRSELQGGYTF
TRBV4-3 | CASSQDRLQETQYF
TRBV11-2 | CASSLVAGQGADTQYF
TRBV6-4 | CASSESLYAFRKYF
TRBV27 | CASSSGTYLEPQHF
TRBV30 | CAWSVPPGRTATNEKLFF
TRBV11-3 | CASSFGGRTHNEQFF
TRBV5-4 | CASSLDRASTEAFF
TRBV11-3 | CASGPGLVETGELFF
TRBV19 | CASSPRALSNTGELFF
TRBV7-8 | CASSWRRGETQYF
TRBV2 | CASGTSGNYEQYF
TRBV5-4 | CASSLLGGVSTDTQYF
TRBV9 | CASSVEGILVTENTGELFF
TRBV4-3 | CASSLVGDGTQYF
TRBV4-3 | CASSQGSSGRAYNEQFF
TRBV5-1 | CASSQDPATGSRAFF
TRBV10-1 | CASSETGREAFF
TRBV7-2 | CASSGQGLTGELFF
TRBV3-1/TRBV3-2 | CASSQGVVAFF
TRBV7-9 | CASSLGQGQQYF
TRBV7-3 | CASSLGGKNTEAFF
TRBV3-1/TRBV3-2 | CASSQDSLAGAQETQYF
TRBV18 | CASSPPSRPGELFF
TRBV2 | CASSELTSAGGETQYF
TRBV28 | CASSSGQYGYTF
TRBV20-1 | CSASGQAGSPRDEQFF
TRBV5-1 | CASSLLPANTGELFF
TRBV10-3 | CAISEVTVSTDTQYF
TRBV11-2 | CASSAQGAVETQYF
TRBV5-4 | CASSRGVDEQYF
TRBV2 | CASSVKDSGYEQYF
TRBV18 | CASSPPSGSLTHEQYF
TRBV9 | CASSDRVRETQYF
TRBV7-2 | CASGRQAQETQYF
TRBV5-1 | CASRKAGEYEQYF
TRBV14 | CASSPRQGWNEQFF
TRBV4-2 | CASSQVTLGTEAFF